A single sample is the source of the 27 T cell receptor beta chains below, sequenced in a study of T cells in Graves' hyperthyroidism and ophthalmopathy. From RNA transcripts, TCR beta CDR3 regions were amplified. RT-PCR in the first round (using the HTBI primer set) targeted the TCR CDR3. TCRdb called the multiplex PCR reads again in MiXCR, with one record for every CDR3 protein. The sample contains about 580,000 distinct CDR3 sequences, under 60% of which appear only once. The sequenced sample consisted of peripheral blood or thyroid tissue (not recorded which). The receptor set was obtained from a woman under 30 with Graves' hyperthyroidism.

The genes are TRBV4-1 and TRBJ1-5, with 9 bases identical to TRBD1. V dropped 2 bases and J dropped 5; count of bases not matched to a gene: 7. This CDR3 has 16 amino acids. CDR1 is MGHRA and CDR2 is YSYEKL in the germline V gene. Written as DNA, the CDR3 is TGCGCCAGCAGCCAACCCGGGACAGGGCTCGATCAGCCCCAGCATTTT. This sequence encodes CASSQPGTGLDQPQHF.

The rearrangement joins TRBV2 to TRBJ1-2, with D perhaps TRBD1 (6 bases). Germline-derived CDR1 and CDR2 are SNHLY and FYNNEI. The CDR3 has 18 residues. With 9 bases removed from V and 1 base from J, the gap between germline ends came to 27 bases. CDR3 in amino acids: CASSQADEGGTLNYGYTF. The CDR3 region has the DNA TGTGCCAGTTCACAAGCGGATGAGGGGGGGACGCTTAACTATGGCTACACCTTC.

The chain has TRBV29-1 and TRBJ2-7, with 8 bases identical to TRBD2. Germline trimming cut 5 bases from V and 3 bases from J; bases unmatched to any gene: 6. The CDR3 runs to 13 residues. Germline V CDR1 and CDR2: SQVTM, ANQGSEA. Written as DNA, the CDR3 is TGCAGCGTTAACCAAGCGGGGGTCTACGAGCAGTACTTC. This translates into CSVNQAGVYEQYF.

A remark on this clonotype: Without the conserved terminal phenylalanine or tryptophan, this CDR3 likely stems from a read error. It is unclear where the CDR3 begins or ends on the DNA, so no DNA is shown, and the CDR3 is as TCRdb lists it. V gene TRBV15 combines with J gene TRBJ1-3. Germline CDR1 LNHNV, CDR2 YYDKDF (reference sequence). With termini counted, the CDR3 has 12 amino acids. CDR3: CATSRDWGSVNT.

The gene calls are TRBV29-1 and TRBJ1-4; D might be TRBD1 (5 bases). Looked up from germline, CDR1 is SQVTM and CDR2 is ANQGSEA. V gave up 4 bases and J gave up 8 bases, with 14 bases separating them. CDR3 length equals 13 residues. CDR3 DNA sequence: TGCAGCGTTGGCGGGATCAGGGAGGAAAAACTGTTTTTT. It codes for CSVGGIREEKLFF.

This clonotype was recorded at least ten times. The chain uses TRBV4-1 and TRBJ2-7, with no clear D. This CDR3 spans 14 amino acids. V lost 3 bases to trimming and J lost 4 bases, with 13 bases between them. Germline V gene data show CDR1 as MGHRA and CDR2 as YSYEKL. The CDR3 loop is CASSQPDTTYEQYF. CDR3 nucleotides: TGCGCCAGCAGCCAGCCTGACACGACTTACGAGCAGTACTTC.

J is TRBJ2-1 and V is TRBV29-1; TRBD2 agrees at 7 bases. The CDR3 has 13 residues. After removal of 5 bases from V and 1 base from J, the junction contained 2 bases not matched to a gene. Germline CDR1 and CDR2: SQVTM and ANQGSEA. CDR3 in amino acids: CSVTSDSYNEQFF. The CDR3 bases are TGCAGCGTTACTAGCGATTCCTACAATGAGCAGTTCTTC.

Many counts were recorded for this clonotype. CDR3 sequence: CASSLIGIYEQYF. The DNA for the CDR3 is TGTGCCAGCAGCTTAATCGGGATCTACGAGCAGTACTTC. The rearrangement joins TRBV7-9 to TRBJ2-7, with D possibly matching TRBD2 (5 bases). The germline gives CDR1 SEHNR, CDR2 FQNEAQ (reference sequence). The V end was cut by 2 bases, the J end by 3 bases, with 8 bases between. The CDR3 totals 13 residues. The whole variable domain, remainder taken from reference TRBV7-9 and TRBJ2-7, is DTGVSQNPRHKITKRGQNVTFRCDPISEHNRLYWYRQTLGQGPEFLTYFQNEAQLEKSRLLSDRFSAERPKGSFSTLEIQRTEQGDSAMYLCASSLIGIYEQYFGPGTRLTVT.

J is TRBJ2-7 and V is TRBV5-1; possibly TRBD2 for D (6 bases). Germline values: CDR1 SGHRS, CDR2 YFSETQ. This CDR3 comprises 13 residues. The germline V and J ends were trimmed by 4 bases and 4 bases, with 12 bases remaining between them. The CDR3 DNA reads TGCGCCAGCAGCCCGCTGGGGGGTTACGAGCAGTACTTC. Protein product: CASSPLGGYEQYF.

The V and J genes are TRBV7-2 and TRBJ2-7; no firm D call. Germline CDR1 is SGHTA and CDR2 is FQGNSA. Trimming pared 2 bases from V and 0 bases from J, leaving 14 bases between. This CDR3 region has 16 residues. This CDR3 reads CASSLSPSNTSYEQYF. CDR3 DNA sequence: TGTGCCAGCAGCTTAAGTCCGTCGAACACCTCCTACGAGCAGTACTTC.

Ten or more counts support this clonotype. The chain joins TRBV10-3 to TRBJ1-6; 8 bases match TRBD1. Per the germline V gene, CDR1 is ENHRY and CDR2 is SYGVKD. Unmatched junction bases numbered 2, after V lost 4 bases and J lost 9 bases. The CDR3 is made up of 13 amino acids. The CDR3 DNA sequence: TGTGCCATCAGTGGACAGGGGAGTTCACCCCTCCACTTT. This gives the protein CAISGQGSSPLHF.

This clonotype was detected ten times or more. The rearrangement uses TRBV7-3 and TRBJ1-1; D gene uncertain. With 5 bases removed from V and 5 bases from J, the gap between germline ends came to 18 bases. This CDR3 is built from 15 residues. Germline CDR1 and CDR2: SGHTA and FQGTGA. The DNA of the CDR3 is TGTGCCAGCAGCCTCCAGTCAAGGGTTCATACTGAAGCTTTCTTT. Encoded protein: CASSLQSRVHTEAFF. The variable domain in full, completed from reference TRBV7-3 and TRBJ1-1, reads GAGVSQTPSNKVTEKGKYVELRCDPISGHTALYWYRQSLGQGPEFLIYFQGTGAADDSGLPNDRFFAVRPEGSVSTLKIQRTERGDSAVYLCASSLQSRVHTEAFFGQGTRLTVV.

This clonotype was seen ten or more times. This rearrangement joins TRBV5-1 to TRBJ1-1; the D is unclear. CDR1 and CDR2 (germline): SGHRS, YFSETQ. The CDR3 runs to 14 residues. V lost 0 bases and J lost 1, with 7 bases in between. Here the CDR3 reads CASSLAEANTEAFF. The CDR3 nucleotides read TGCGCCAGCAGCTTGGCCGAGGCGAACACTGAAGCTTTCTTT.

This clonotype was observed at least ten times. The rearrangement uses TRBV3-1 and TRBJ2-2; D not certain. The germline V gene has CDR1 LGHDT and CDR2 YNNKEL (reference sequence). V was pared by 3 bases and J by 6 bases, with 5 bases between. The CDR3 sequence is 12 residues long. The DNA of the CDR3 is TGTGCCAGCAGCCAGGGCGCCGGGGAGCTGTTTTTT. Encoded protein: CASSQGAGELFF. The full variable domain, with the rest looked up from reference TRBV3-1 and TRBJ2-2, is DTAVSQTPKYLVTQMGNDKSIKCEQNLGHDTMYWYKQDSKKFLKIMFSYNNKELIINETVPNRFSPKSPDKAHLNLHINSLELGDSAVYFCASSQGAGELFFGEGSRLTVL.

This clonotype was detected ten times or more. J is TRBJ1-2 and V is TRBV5-5, with 7 positions matching TRBD1. CDR1 and CDR2 from the germline V gene are SGHKS and YYEKEE (reference sequence). V shed 4 bases and J 3 bases; nucleotides not matched to a gene: 6. This CDR3 has 14 residues. The CDR3 sequence: CASSPQGNDYGYTF. CDR3 DNA: TGTGCCAGCAGCCCACAGGGGAATGACTATGGCTACACCTTC.

This clonotype was observed at least ten times. The chain joins TRBV24-1 to TRBJ2-5, with a weak D call TRBD1 (8 bases). The CDR3 is 16 residues long. Germline V CDR1 and CDR2: KGHDR, SFDVKD. The V gene lost 4 bases and the J gene lost 2 bases, with 16 bases spanning the gap. The CDR3 DNA reads as TGTGCCACCAGTGACCCACAGGGGGGGAGTCAAGAGACCCAGTACTTC. This sequence encodes CATSDPQGGSQETQYF.

Ten or more counts support this clonotype. J is TRBJ2-5 and V is TRBV6-1, with D perhaps matching TRBD1 (5 bases). The CDR3 is 14 residues long. The germline V gene has CDR1 MNHNS and CDR2 SASEGT. Trimming took 10 bases from V and 5 from J, leaving 20 bases between them. The CDR3 spells CATNEAGLGETQYF. The CDR3 bases are TGTGCCACCAACGAAGCAGGGTTGGGGGAGACCCAGTACTTC.

The table lists this clonotype with many counts. The CDR3 loop is CASSDLGQSGNTIYF. CDR3 in DNA: TGTGCCAGCAGCGATCTAGGACAGTCTGGAAACACCATATATTTT. The genes are TRBV11-3 and TRBJ1-3, with D perhaps TRBD1 (6 bases). This CDR3 comprises 15 residues. The V end was cut by 5 bases, the J end by 1 base, with 12 bases between. Germline loops: CDR1 SGHNT, CDR2 YENEEA.

This clonotype was recorded once. The junction shows a germline mismatch at one end, possibly a read error. The chain combines TRBV2 with TRBJ1-1; the D is unclear. The CDR3 totals 13 residues. Germline loops: CDR1 SNHLY, CDR2 FYNNEI. The DNA of the CDR3 is TGTGTCAGCAGTTTGAAAGGGAACACCGAAGCTTTCTTT. It is translated as CVSSLKGNTEAFF.

The V and J genes are TRBV25-1 and TRBJ1-2; 9 bases match TRBD1. J was trimmed by 6 bases and V by 4 bases; bases with no gene match: 15. The CDR3 length is 17 residues. In germline, CDR1 is MGHDK, CDR2 SYGVNS. As DNA, the CDR3 is TGTGCCAGCAGTGCTCCCCGCCGTAATACAGGGGGCGATGGCTACACCTTC. Translated: CASSAPRRNTGGDGYTF.

This clonotype was detected a few times. The chain links TRBV27 to TRBJ1-5; 7 nucleotides align to TRBD1. CDR3 length: 14 residues. Germline trimming cut 3 bases from V and 5 bases from J; bases unmatched to any gene: 4. Germline CDR1 and CDR2: MNHEY and SMNVEV (reference sequence). The CDR3 DNA follows: TGTGCCAGCAGTTTTTTAGGGGGCGATCAGCCCCAGCATTTT. This translates into CASSFLGGDQPQHF.

This clonotype was counted many times. This chain connects TRBV5-6 to TRBJ2-6; no definite D call. The CDR3 runs 16 residues. Germline values: CDR1 SGHDT, CDR2 YYEEEE. V lost 1 base and J 1 base, leaving 9 bases between the germline ends. DNA for the CDR3: TGTGCCAGCAGCTTGCTGGGCGCTTCTGGGGCCAACGTCCTGACTTTC. This translates into CASSLLGASGANVLTF.

The chain links TRBV7-3 to TRBJ1-5; D not resolved. Trimming took off 2 bases at V and 0 bases at J, with 11 bases between the two ends. The CDR3 is 16 amino acids. CDR1 and CDR2 (germline): SGHTA, FQGTGA. The CDR3: CASSLGQEHSNQPQHF. In nucleotides, the CDR3 is TGTGCCAGCAGCTTAGGGCAGGAGCATAGCAATCAGCCCCAGCATTTT. The full variable domain, its missing parts supplied by reference TRBV7-3 and TRBJ1-5, is GAGVSQTPSNKVTEKGKYVELRCDPISGHTALYWYRQSLGQGPEFLIYFQGTGAADDSGLPNDRFFAVRPEGSVSTLKIQRTERGDSAVYLCASSLGQEHSNQPQHFGDGTRLSIL.

This rearrangement joins TRBV29-1 to TRBJ2-1; the D is unclear. The V and J ends lost 7 bases and 0 bases respectively, with 19 bases between them. This CDR3 has 16 amino acids. Germline V lookup: CDR1 SQVTM, CDR2 ANQGSEA. CDR3 DNA: TGCAGCGCCGGAGTTGCGGAGTCAAACTCCTACAATGAGCAGTTCTTC. Translated, it gives CSAGVAESNSYNEQFF.

The chain recombines TRBV11-3 with TRBJ2-7; D not certain. Between the trimmed V and J ends, which lost 1 base and 3 bases, there was a span of 13 bases. The CDR3 covers 15 residues. The V gene's germline CDR1 is SGHNT and CDR2 YENEEA. The CDR3 region has the DNA TGTGCCAGCAGCTTAGGGTTAGCCAAAAACTACGAGCAGTACTTC. It translates to CASSLGLAKNYEQYF. The complete variable domain, with remaining parts taken from reference TRBV11-3 and TRBJ2-7, reads EAGVVQSPRYKIIEKKQPVAFWCNPISGHNTLYWYLQNLGQGPELLIRYENEEAVDDSQLPKDRFSAERLKGVDSTLKIQPAELGDSAVYLCASSLGLAKNYEQYFGPGTRLTVT.

The V gene is TRBV10-3, the J gene TRBJ2-7, with 7 bases aligning to TRBD1. The germline V gene has CDR1 ENHRY and CDR2 SYGVKD. The CDR3 contains 14 residues. After removal of 7 bases from V and 4 bases from J, the junction contained 10 bases not matched to a gene. This CDR3 reads CAITPTGQTYEQYF. CDR3 sequence (DNA): TGTGCCATCACTCCGACGGGACAGACGTACGAGCAGTACTTC.

The V gene is TRBV10-3, the J gene TRBJ1-3; D perhaps matches TRBD1 (6 bases). CDR3 size: 14 residues. Germline CDR1 and CDR2: ENHRY and SYGVKD. With 2 bases removed from V and 4 bases from J, the gap between germline ends came to 9 bases. Written as DNA, the CDR3 is TGTGCCATCAGTGAGACAGGGAGAGGAAACACCATATATTTT. Its translation: CAISETGRGNTIYF.